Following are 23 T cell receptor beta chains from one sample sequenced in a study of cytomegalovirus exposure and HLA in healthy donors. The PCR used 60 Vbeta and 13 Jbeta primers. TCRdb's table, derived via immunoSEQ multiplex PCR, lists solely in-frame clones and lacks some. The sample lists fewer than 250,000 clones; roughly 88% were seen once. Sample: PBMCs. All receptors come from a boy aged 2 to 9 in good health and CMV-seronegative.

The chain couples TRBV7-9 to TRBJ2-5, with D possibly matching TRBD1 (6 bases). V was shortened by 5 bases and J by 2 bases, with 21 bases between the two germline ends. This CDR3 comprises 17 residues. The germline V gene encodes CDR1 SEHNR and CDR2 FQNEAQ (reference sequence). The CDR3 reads CASSLPVTGHYQETQYF. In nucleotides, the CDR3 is TGTGCCAGCAGCCTACCGGTAACAGGGCATTATCAAGAGACCCAGTACTTC.

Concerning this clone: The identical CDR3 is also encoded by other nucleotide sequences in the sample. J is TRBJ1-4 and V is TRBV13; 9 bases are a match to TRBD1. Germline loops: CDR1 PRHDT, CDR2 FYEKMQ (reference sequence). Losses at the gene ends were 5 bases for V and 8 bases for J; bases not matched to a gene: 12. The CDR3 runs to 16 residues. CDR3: CASSDAPGQGGEKLFF. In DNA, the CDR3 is TGTGCCAGCAGCGACGCTCCGGGACAGGGAGGGGAAAAACTGTTTTTT.

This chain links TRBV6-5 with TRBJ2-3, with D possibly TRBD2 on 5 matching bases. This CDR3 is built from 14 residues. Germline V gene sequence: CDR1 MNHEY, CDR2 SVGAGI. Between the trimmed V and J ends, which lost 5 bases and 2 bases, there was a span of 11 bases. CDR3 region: CASSEGVPTDTQYF. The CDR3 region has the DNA TGTGCCAGCAGTGAGGGCGTTCCCACAGATACGCAGTATTTT.

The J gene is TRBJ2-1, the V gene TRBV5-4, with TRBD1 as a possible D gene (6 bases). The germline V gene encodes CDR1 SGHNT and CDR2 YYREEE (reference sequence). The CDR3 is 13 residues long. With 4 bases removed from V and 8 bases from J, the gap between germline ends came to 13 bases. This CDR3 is CASSLGQFDEQFF. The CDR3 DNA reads TGTGCCAGCAGCCTCGGACAGTTCGATGAGCAGTTCTTC.

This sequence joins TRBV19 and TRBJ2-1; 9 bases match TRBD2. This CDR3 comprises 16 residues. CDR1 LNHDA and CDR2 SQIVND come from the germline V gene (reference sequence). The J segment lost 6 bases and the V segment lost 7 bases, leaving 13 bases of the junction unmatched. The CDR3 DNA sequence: TGTGCCAGTACCGTAGCGGGAGCGCCCCTCGGCAATGAGCAGTTCTTC. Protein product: CASTVAGAPLGNEQFF.

The CDR3 nucleotides read TGTGCCAGCAGCTTAGAAAGCGGGAGTTACGAGCAGTACTTC. Its translation: CASSLESGSYEQYF. V usage is TRBV7-2 and J usage is TRBJ2-7; 8 positions agree with TRBD2. The junction had 3 bases not matched to a gene; V was cut back by 1 base and J by 4 bases. The CDR3 totals 14 residues. Germline V gene data show CDR1 as SGHTA and CDR2 as FQGNSA.

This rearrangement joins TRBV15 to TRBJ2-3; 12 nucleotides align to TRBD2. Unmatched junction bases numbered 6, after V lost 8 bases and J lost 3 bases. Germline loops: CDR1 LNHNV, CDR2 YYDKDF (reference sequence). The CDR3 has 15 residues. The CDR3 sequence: CATHGTSGSTDTQYF. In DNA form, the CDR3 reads TGTGCCACCCATGGGACTAGCGGGTCGACAGATACGCAGTATTTT.

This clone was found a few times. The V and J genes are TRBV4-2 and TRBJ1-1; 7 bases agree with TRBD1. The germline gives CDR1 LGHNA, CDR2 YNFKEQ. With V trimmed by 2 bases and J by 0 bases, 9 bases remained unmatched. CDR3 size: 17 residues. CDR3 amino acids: CASSQPNRGPMNTEAFF. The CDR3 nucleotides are TGTGCCAGCAGCCAACCCAACAGGGGACCAATGAACACTGAAGCTTTCTTT.

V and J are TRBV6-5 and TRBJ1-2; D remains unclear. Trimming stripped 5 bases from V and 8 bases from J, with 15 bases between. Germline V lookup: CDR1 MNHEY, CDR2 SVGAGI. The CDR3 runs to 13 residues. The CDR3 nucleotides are TGTGCCAGCAGTCCCCGGCCCGCGGGCGGCTACACCTTC. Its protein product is CASSPRPAGGYTF.

This chain's CDR3 is CASRTSGGTYEQYF. The CDR3 bases are TGTGCCAGCAGGACTAGCGGGGGGACCTACGAGCAGTACTTC. V and J are TRBV27 and TRBJ2-7; 13 bases map to TRBD2. The CDR3 is made up of 14 amino acids. CDR1 MNHEY and CDR2 SMNVEV come from the germline V gene (reference sequence). The junction had 1 base not matched to a gene; V was cut back by 6 bases and J by 2 bases.

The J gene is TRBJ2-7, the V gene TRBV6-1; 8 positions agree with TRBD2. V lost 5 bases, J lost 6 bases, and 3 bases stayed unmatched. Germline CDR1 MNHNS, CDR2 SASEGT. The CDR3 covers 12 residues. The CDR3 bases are TGTGCCAGCAGTCACGGGGGGGGCGAGCAGTACTTC. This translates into CASSHGGGEQYF.

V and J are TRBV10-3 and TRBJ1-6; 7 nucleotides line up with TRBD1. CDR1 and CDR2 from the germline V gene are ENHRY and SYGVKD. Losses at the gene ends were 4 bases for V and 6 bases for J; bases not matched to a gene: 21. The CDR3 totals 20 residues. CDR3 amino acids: CAISVVSGRGVGYGNSPLHF. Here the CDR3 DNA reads TGTGCCATCAGTGTGGTTAGTGGCAGGGGGGTTGGTTACGGTAATTCACCCCTCCACTTT.

The CDR3 nucleotides are TGCGCCAGCAGGCTGCGGGGGGACGAGCAGTACTTC. This codes for CASRLRGDEQYF. The chain recombines TRBV5-1 with TRBJ2-7, with TRBD2 matching 8 bases. This CDR3 region has 12 residues. Trimming at V came to 5 bases and at J to 5 bases, leaving 3 bases not matched to a gene. CDR1 SGHRS and CDR2 YFSETQ come from the germline V gene.

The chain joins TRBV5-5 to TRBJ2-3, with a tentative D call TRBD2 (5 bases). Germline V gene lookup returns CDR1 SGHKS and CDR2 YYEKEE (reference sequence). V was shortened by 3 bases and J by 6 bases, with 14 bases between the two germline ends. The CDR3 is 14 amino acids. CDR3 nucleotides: TGTGCCAGCAGCTCGTGGCTTGGGGAGGATACGCAGTATTTT. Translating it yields CASSSWLGEDTQYF.

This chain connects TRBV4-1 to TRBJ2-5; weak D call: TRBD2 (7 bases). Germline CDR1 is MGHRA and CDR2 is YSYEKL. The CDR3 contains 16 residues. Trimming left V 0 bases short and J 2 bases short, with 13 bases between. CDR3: CASSQDRGAHQETQYF. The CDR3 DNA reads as TGCGCCAGCAGCCAAGATCGGGGGGCCCATCAAGAGACCCAGTACTTC.

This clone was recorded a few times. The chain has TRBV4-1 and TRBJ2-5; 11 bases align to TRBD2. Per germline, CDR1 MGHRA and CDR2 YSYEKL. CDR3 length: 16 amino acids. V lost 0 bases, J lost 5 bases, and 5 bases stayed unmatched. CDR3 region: CASSQEVAGGEETQYF. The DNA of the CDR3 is TGCGCCAGCAGCCAAGAGGTAGCGGGAGGGGAGGAGACCCAGTACTTC.

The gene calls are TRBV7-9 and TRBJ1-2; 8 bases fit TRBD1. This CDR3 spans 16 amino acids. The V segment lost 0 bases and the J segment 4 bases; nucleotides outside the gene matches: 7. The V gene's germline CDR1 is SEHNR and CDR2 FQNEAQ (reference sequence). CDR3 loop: CASSLAPKDRVYGYTF. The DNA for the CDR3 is TGTGCCAGCAGCTTAGCCCCCAAGGACAGGGTCTATGGCTACACCTTC.

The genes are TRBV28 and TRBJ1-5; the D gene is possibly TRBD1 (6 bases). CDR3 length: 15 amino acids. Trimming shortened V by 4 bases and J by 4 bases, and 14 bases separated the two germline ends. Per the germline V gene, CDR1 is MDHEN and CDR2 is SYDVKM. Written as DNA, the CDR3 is TGTGCCAGCAGTTCGATCAGGGGCGGGAATCAGCCCCAGCATTTT. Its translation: CASSSIRGGNQPQHF.

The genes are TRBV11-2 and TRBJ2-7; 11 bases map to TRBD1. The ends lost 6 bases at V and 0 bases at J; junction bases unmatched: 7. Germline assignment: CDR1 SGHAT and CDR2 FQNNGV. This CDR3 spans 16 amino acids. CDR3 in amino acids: CASSRAGTGGSYEQYF. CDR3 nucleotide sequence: TGTGCCAGCAGTAGAGCCGGGACAGGGGGCTCCTACGAGCAGTACTTC.

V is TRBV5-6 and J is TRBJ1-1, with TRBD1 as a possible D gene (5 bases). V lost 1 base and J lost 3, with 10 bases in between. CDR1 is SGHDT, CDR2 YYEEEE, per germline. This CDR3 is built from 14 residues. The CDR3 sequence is CASSLPQGDTEAFF. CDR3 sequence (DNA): TGTGCCAGCAGCTTGCCCCAAGGGGACACTGAAGCTTTCTTT.

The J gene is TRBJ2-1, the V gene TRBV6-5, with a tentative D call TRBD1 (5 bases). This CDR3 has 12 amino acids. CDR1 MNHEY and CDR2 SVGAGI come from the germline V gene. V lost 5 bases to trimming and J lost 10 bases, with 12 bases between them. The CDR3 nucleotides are TGTGCCAGCAGTCCCCAGGGAAGGGAGCAGTTCTTC. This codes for CASSPQGREQFF.

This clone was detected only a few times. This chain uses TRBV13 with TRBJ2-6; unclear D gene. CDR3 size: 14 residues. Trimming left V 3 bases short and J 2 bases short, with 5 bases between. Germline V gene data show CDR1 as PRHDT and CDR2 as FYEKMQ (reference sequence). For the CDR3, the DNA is TGTGCCAGCAGCTTGGGCGCTGGGGCCAACGTCCTGACTTTC. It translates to CASSLGAGANVLTF.

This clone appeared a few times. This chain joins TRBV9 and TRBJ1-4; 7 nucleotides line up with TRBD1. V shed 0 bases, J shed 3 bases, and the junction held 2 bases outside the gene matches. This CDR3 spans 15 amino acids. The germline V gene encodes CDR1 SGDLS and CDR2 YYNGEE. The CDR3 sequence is CASSVGGQPNEKLFF. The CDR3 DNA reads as TGTGCCAGCAGCGTAGGGGGACAGCCTAATGAAAAACTGTTTTTT.